The clone carrying this T cell receptor beta chain occurred once. The sample belongs to a study of cytomegalovirus exposure and HLA in healthy donors. TCRdb keeps only in-frame clones here, not all; method: immunoSEQ multiplex PCR. Of some 310,000 clones in the sample, around 90% were seen once. Sample: PBMCs. This sequence was found in a young man in good health and CMV-seronegative.

CDR3 sequence (DNA): TGCGCCAGCAGTCAATCGGGGACAGCAGGATACAATGAGCAGTTCTTC. Its translation is CASSQSGTAGYNEQFF. The V call is TRBV23-1, the J call TRBJ2-1, with 7 positions matching TRBD1. TRBV23-1 belongs to the ORF category, with a function that is uncertain. After removal of 0 bases from V and 4 bases from J, the junction contained 6 bases not matched to a gene. CDR3 size: 16 residues.